The rows below give T cell receptor beta chains drawn from one sample of a study of response to subunit inactivated influenza vaccine. TCRdb re-called the RT-PCR reads with MiXCR, one entry per CDR3 protein. The sample carries approximately 160,000 distinct CDR3 sequences, around 11% recorded once. The sequenced sample was CD8+ T cells sorted from PBMCs, obtained around 25 months after vaccination. The receptors stem from a man between 50 and 70 years old who received an inactivated influenza vaccine. CDR3s include the opening cysteine and the closing phenylalanine or tryptophan. A D gene is named only where the DNA matches it firmly. Size tells how often a clone was seen (once, few, many) or the class of an expanded clone, and some rows leave it out.

NA	TRBV7-6	TRBJ2-5	NA	TGTGCCAGCAGCTTAGCGCGGTGGGAGACCGAGCAAGAGACCCAGTACTTC	CASSLARWETEQETQYF
many	TRBV15	TRBJ1-5	NA	TGTGCCACCAGCAGAGAGGCAGGGCTAATCGGCAATCAGCCCCAGCATTTT	CATSREAGLIGNQPQHF
NA	TRBV6-1	TRBJ2-3	NA	TGTGCCAGCAGACCGGCCCGAGGAACAGATACGCAGTATTTT	CASRPARGTDTQYF
few	TRBV6-2/TRBV6-3	TRBJ2-3	NA	TGTGCCAGCAGTTACGTTTACTCCGATACGCAGTATTTT	CASSYVYSDTQYF
NA	TRBV7-7	TRBJ2-1	NA	TGTGCCAGCAGCTTAGGGTTGTTTGGTGAGCAGTTCTTC	CASSLGLFGEQFF
many	TRBV7-9	TRBJ1-2	TRBD1	TGTGCCAGCGGAGGCCTCGGGACAGGGGTTTACGGCTACACCTTC	CASGGLGTGVYGYTF
few	TRBV20-1	TRBJ2-1	NA	TGCAGTGCCAGACAGTACAATGAGCAGTTCTTC	CSARQYNEQFF
NA	TRBV7-8	TRBJ2-7	NA	TGTGCCAGCAGCTTGTTGGCCAGGGGGGTCGCCTACGAGCAGTACTTC	CASSLLARGVAYEQYF
few	TRBV9	TRBJ1-1	TRBD1	TGTGCCAGCAGCTTCCGGACAGGCCCTTTGCCGAACACTGAAGCTTTCTTT	CASSFRTGPLPNTEAFF
NA	TRBV6-2/TRBV6-3	TRBJ1-5	NA	TGTGCCAGCAGTCTTGGACCCGGCAATCAGCCCCAGCATTTT	CASSLGPGNQPQHF
once	TRBV28	TRBJ2-2	TRBD1	TGTGCCAGCAGCCGGGACAGGGGCACGAACACCGGGGAGCTGTTTTTT	CASSRDRGTNTGELFF
few	TRBV3-1	TRBJ2-2	TRBD2	TGTGCCAGCAGCCCACCGACTAGCGGGAGTTACACCGGGGAGCTGTTTTTT	CASSPPTSGSYTGELFF
NA	TRBV12-3/TRBV12-4	TRBJ1-1	NA	TGTGCCAGCAGTCATTATAACACTGAAGCTTTCTTT	CASSHYNTEAFF
NA	TRBV9	TRBJ2-7	NA	TGTGCCAGCGGTCCGGGACCGGGGACCTACGAGCAGTACTTC	CASGPGPGTYEQYF
NA	TRBV5-1	TRBJ1-1	TRBD1	TGCGCCAGCAGCACGGGACAGGGACAGGGCACTGAAGCTTTCTTT	CASSTGQGQGTEAFF
few	TRBV7-9	TRBJ2-7	TRBD2	TGTGCCAGCAGCATAGGACTAGCGGGGGGCTACGAGCAGTACTTC	CASSIGLAGGYEQYF
many	TRBV5-1	TRBJ2-7	TRBD2	TGCGCCAGCAGCTTGGTGGGGGGGGAACTAGCTGACGAGCAGTACTTC	CASSLVGGELADEQYF